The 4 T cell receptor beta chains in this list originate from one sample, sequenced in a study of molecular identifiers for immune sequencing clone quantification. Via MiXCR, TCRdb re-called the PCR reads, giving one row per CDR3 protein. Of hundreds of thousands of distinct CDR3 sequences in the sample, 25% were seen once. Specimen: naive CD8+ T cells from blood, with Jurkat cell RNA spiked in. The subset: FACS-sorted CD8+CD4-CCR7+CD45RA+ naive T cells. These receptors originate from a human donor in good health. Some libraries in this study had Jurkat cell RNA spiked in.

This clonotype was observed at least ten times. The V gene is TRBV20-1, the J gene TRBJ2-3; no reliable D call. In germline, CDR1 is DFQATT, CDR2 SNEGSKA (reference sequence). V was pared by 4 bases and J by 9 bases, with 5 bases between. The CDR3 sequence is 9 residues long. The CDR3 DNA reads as TGCAGTGCTACACGAACGCAGTATTTT. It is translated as CSATRTQYF.

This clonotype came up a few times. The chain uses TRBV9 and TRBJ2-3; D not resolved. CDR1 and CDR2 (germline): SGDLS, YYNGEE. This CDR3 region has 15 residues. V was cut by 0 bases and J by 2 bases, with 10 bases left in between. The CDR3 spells CASSVAGHPTDTQYF. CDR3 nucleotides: TGTGCCAGCAGCGTAGCTGGTCACCCCACAGATACGCAGTATTTT.

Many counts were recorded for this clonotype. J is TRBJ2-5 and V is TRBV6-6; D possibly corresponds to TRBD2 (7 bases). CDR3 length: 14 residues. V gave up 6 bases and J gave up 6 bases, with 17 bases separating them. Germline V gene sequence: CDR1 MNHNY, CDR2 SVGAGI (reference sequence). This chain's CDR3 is CASSEGGGWKTQYF. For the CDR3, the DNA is TGTGCCAGCAGCGAGGGGGGGGGCTGGAAGACCCAGTACTTC.

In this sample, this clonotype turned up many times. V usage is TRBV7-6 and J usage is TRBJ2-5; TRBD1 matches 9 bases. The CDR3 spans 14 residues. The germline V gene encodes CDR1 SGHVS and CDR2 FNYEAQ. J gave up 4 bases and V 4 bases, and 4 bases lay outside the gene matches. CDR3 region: CASSSTGGRETQYF. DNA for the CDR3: TGTGCCAGCAGCTCTACAGGGGGCCGAGAGACCCAGTACTTC.